This T cell receptor beta chain is drawn from a study of Ad26.COV2.S vaccination and SARS-CoV-2 variants. Treatment reported: 15 to 20 received Ad26.COV2.S at low or high dose, single or two shots; roughly five received placebo; per-sample allocation not given. Day 63 after the first vaccine or placebo injection was the time point for sampling. Assay used: immunoSEQ multiplex PCR; TCRdb lists only in-frame clones, some missing. The table records 350,000 to 500,000 clones, 75% to 95% of them present only once. Germline CDR1 and CDR2: MDHEN and SYDVKM. V gave up 6 bases and J gave up 4 bases, with 9 bases separating them. The CDR3 is 12 residues long.

The sample was peripheral blood, taken in a trial of Ad26.COV2.S vaccine versus placebo. This clonotype was obtained from a person between 18 and 65 years old who received the Ad26.COV2.S COVID-19 vaccine or a placebo. The chain uses TRBV28 and TRBJ1-2; TRBD1 might be the D (5 bases). The CDR3 bases are TGTGCCAGCAGGGGACGGGCCTATGGCTACACCTTC. Amino acids: CASRGRAYGYTF.